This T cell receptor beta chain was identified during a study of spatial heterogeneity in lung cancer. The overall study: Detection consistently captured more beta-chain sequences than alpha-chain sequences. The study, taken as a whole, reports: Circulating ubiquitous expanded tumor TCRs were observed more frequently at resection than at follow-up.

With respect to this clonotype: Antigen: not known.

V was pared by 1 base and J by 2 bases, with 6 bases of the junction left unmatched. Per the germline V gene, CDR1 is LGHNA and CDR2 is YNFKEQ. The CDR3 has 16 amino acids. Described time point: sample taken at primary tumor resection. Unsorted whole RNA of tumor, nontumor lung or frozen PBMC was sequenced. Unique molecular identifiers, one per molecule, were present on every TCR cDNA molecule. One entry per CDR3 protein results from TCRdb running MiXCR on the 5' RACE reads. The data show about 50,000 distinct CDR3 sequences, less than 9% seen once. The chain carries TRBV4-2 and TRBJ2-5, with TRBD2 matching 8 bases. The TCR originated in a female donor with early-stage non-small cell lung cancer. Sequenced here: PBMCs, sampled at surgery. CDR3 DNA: TGTGCCAGCAGCCAAGTATTAGCGGGGAGGCAAGAGACCCAGTACTTC. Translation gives CASSQVLAGRQETQYF.